A selection of T cell receptor beta chains follows, all from one sample in a study of vaccination and CD4 T cells after COVID-19. Antigens for these TCRs are unknown. TCRdb analysed the PCR reads with MiXCR anew, one entry per CDR3 protein. The top ten clones hold 30% to 35% of a sample with fewer than 20,000 distinct CDR3 sequences, roughly 50% of them seen once. This specimen was cultured CD4+ T cells from blood, taken after SARS-CoV-2 vaccination. These receptor sequences come from a human donor with COVID-19. The CDR3 runs from the conserved cysteine through the conserved F or W. D genes are given only for firm matches. Some rows have no size entry. The others give once, few or many, or a class for an expanded clone.

cdr3_aa clone_size d_call v_call
CASSFFPEIYF few - TRBV7-9
CASSYQIQGRQETQYF few TRBD1 TRBV6-5
CASSRPGPETQYF - - TRBV7-8
CSAPDKLLQWTQYF - - TRBV20-1
CASSLTGLAVYNEQFF - TRBD2 TRBV7-6
CASRRGDYGYTF - - TRBV2
CASSSLTSILANTQYF - TRBD2 TRBV27
CASSPWTGVGQETQYF - TRBD1 TRBV12-3/TRBV12-4
CSARAWGLEPYEQYF - - TRBV20-1
CASTPNRLETEAFF once - TRBV19
CASSLRLAGGQETQYF - TRBD2 TRBV11-2
CASSIKGQVGPLQPQHF - TRBD1 TRBV19
CASSKGDRVYSGPYEQYF - TRBD1 TRBV2
CSATLEGGLGNQPQHF - - TRBV20-1
CASSPPAGKNIQYF - - TRBV7-9
CAISDFGQGITDTQYF - TRBD1 TRBV10-3
CASSPRQAGPLNTEAFF - - TRBV27
CSARDHRRGQGGSTGELFF - - TRBV20-1
CAISGQNFEQFF - - TRBV10-3
CASSLDLGTDTQYF once - TRBV11-3
CASSGYSGNTIYF - - TRBV7-2
CASSRDDRENQPQHF - TRBD1 TRBV5-5
CASSRAGPPDTQYF few - TRBV19
CSARDSGQDPYEQYF - TRBD1 TRBV20-1
CASSLAGDGYTF - - TRBV5-5
CASSSGPDSQPQHF few - TRBV7-8
CASSQDGRAETQYF - - TRBV4-3
CASSLDPQESYYGYTF - - TRBV5-1
CSAAQGAGNTIYF - TRBD1 TRBV20-1
CASSFSQHSGANVLTF - - TRBV7-8
CASSLGGGRVSNQPQHF - - TRBV7-9
CASKGVYNSPLHF - - TRBV19
CAIGSSYNSPLHF - - TRBV28
CATRETGLNQPQHF few TRBD1 TRBV24-1
CASSLGGTGDYGYTF - TRBD1 TRBV5-1
CASSREKGTGRGEAFF - TRBD1 TRBV19
CASSLFRPPLSYEQYF - - TRBV27
CASSLGTGRGNTEAFF few TRBD1 TRBV7-3
CSVVVQGLYGYTF - - TRBV29-1
CASSSRDGSSRELFF - - TRBV6-5
CASSPRLGRDTEAFF - - TRBV7-6
CASSLLEGRLQYF few - TRBV27
CASSLSTLYSNQPQHF - - TRBV4-2
CASSLDGFNQPQHF - - TRBV7-9
CSARDPAAPNTGELFF - - TRBV20-1
CASSPGQGMEETQYF once TRBD1 TRBV7-2
CASSLVLAGGDEQYF - TRBD2 TRBV7-2
CASRARGGQMETQYF - TRBD2 TRBV2
CASKLDRGKGETQYF - - TRBV12-3/TRBV12-4
CASSSAGVGIEQFF - - TRBV7-2
CASSVTGSNNEQFF - - TRBV5-4
CASSLVRSNYGYTF - - TRBV11-2
CASSRKRANTGELFF few - TRBV6-1
CSARKQTGGVGSPLHF - TRBD1 TRBV20-1